The 28 T cell receptor beta chains below were found in one sample sequenced in a study of PD-1 blockade in classical Hodgkin lymphoma. There was relapse after autologous stem cell transplantation in every patient, and there was variation in brentuximab vedotin exposure. Method: immunoSEQ multiplex PCR; TCRdb's copy keeps in-frame clones and lacks some. This table holds roughly 7,000 clones, roughly 81% found once. Sequencing used peripheral blood mononuclear cells (PBMCs), obtained at baseline. The origin of the receptors is a human donor with classical Hodgkin lymphoma.

V is TRBV27 and J is TRBJ2-3, with 10 bases that match TRBD1. This CDR3 has 17 amino acids. After removal of 7 bases from V and 3 bases from J, the junction contained 13 bases not matched to a gene. Looked up from germline, CDR1 is MNHEY and CDR2 is SMNVEV (reference sequence). The CDR3 loop reads CASTPGKGTGVTDTQYF. CDR3 DNA: TGTGCCAGCACTCCGGGGAAGGGGACAGGGGTAACAGATACGCAGTATTTT.

The gene calls are TRBV25-1 and TRBJ2-3; D may be TRBD2 (6 bases). The V gene's germline CDR1 is MGHDK and CDR2 SYGVNS. Trimming removed 2 bases from V and 4 bases from J, with 13 bases in between. The CDR3 sequence is 15 residues long. The CDR3: CASSEGGVRSDTQYF. For the CDR3, the DNA is TGTGCCAGCAGTGAAGGCGGGGTACGGTCAGATACGCAGTATTTT. The variable domain in full, with the rest retrieved from reference TRBV25-1 and TRBJ2-3, is EADIYQTPRYLVIGTGKKITLECSQTMGHDKMYWYQQDPGMELHLIHYSYGVNSTEKGDLSSESTVSRIRTEHFPLTLESARPSHTSQYLCASSEGGVRSDTQYFGPGTRLTVL.

Of note for this clone: Sequence at one end of the junction differs from germline and may be a read error. CDR3 in DNA: TGTGTCACCAGCAGTACCGGCTCCTATAATTCACCCCTCCACTTT. Protein: CVTSSTGSYNSPLHF. The V call is TRBV15, the J call TRBJ1-6; D ambiguous. Germline lookup yields CDR1 LNHNV and CDR2 YYDKDF (reference sequence). The CDR3 has 15 amino acids.

This sequence joins TRBV6-4 and TRBJ2-3; TRBD1 aligns across 10 bases. The germline CDR1 and CDR2 sequences are MRHNA and SNTAGT. The CDR3 sequence is 15 residues long. V gave up 5 bases and J gave up 3 bases; unmatched junction bases: 5. The CDR3 DNA sequence: TGTGCCAGCAGTCGCGACAGGGGGCCGACAGATACGCAGTATTTT. Amino acid sequence: CASSRDRGPTDTQYF.

The chain is built from TRBV29-1 and TRBJ2-2, with TRBD2 matching over 8 bases. This CDR3 is 14 amino acids long. Germline lookup yields CDR1 SQVTM and CDR2 ANQGSEA. V lost 6 bases to trimming and J lost 5 bases; unmatched junction nucleotides: 8. The chain's CDR3 is CSVQTSGGTGELFF. The DNA of the CDR3 is TGCAGCGTACAAACTAGCGGAGGAACCGGGGAGCTGTTTTTT.

This sequence joins TRBV5-4 and TRBJ2-7, with D possibly matching TRBD1 (5 bases). Germline V CDR1 and CDR2: SGHNT, YYREEE (reference sequence). The CDR3 totals 13 residues. Between the trimmed V and J ends, which lost 0 bases and 5 bases, there was a span of 9 bases. Written as DNA, the CDR3 is TGTGCCAGCAGCTTGGTACAGGCCAACGAGCAGTACTTC. As protein: CASSLVQANEQYF.

The V call is TRBV19, the J call TRBJ2-2, with 8 nucleotides matching TRBD1. Germline trimming cut 6 bases from V and 5 bases from J; bases unmatched to any gene: 8. This CDR3 has 15 amino acids. Germline V lookup: CDR1 LNHDA, CDR2 SQIVND (reference sequence). CDR3: CASRSPGQATGELFF. Here the CDR3 DNA reads TGTGCCAGTAGAAGCCCGGGACAGGCTACCGGGGAGCTGTTTTTT.

The rearrangement joins TRBV5-8 to TRBJ2-2; the D gene could be TRBD1 or TRBD2 (7 bases each). The CDR3 extends over 18 amino acids. Per germline, CDR1 SGHTS and CDR2 YDEGEE. V lost 6 bases and J 0 bases, leaving 21 bases between the germline ends. CDR3 sequence reads: CASTPGGQSPSNTGELFF. Here the CDR3 DNA reads TGTGCCAGCACCCCGGGGGGACAGTCCCCTTCGAACACCGGGGAGCTGTTTTTT.

V usage is TRBV2 and J usage is TRBJ2-3; D gene ambiguous. CDR1 is SNHLY, CDR2 FYNNEI, per germline. The ends were cut back, 5 bases at V and 2 bases at J, with 11 bases in the middle. The CDR3 consists of 14 residues. CDR3: CASSLKRLTDTQYF. CDR3 coding DNA: TGTGCCAGCAGTCTTAAACGACTCACAGATACGCAGTATTTT.

The chain uses TRBV4-3 and TRBJ2-5; TRBD1 agrees at 7 bases. V lost 0 bases, J lost 5 bases, and 12 bases stayed unmatched. The germline CDR1 and CDR2 sequences are LGHNA and YSLEER. The CDR3 is 17 amino acids. CDR3 residues: CASSQEGAGGLKETQYF. The CDR3 DNA sequence: TGCGCCAGCAGCCAAGAGGGCGCAGGGGGATTAAAGGAGACCCAGTACTTC.

This clone has more than one count but fewer than ten. The CDR3 DNA sequence: TGTGCCAGCAGCCCTGGGACAGGGATATATGATGGCTACACCTTC. Protein: CASSPGTGIYDGYTF. The chain uses TRBV11-1 and TRBJ1-2; 9 bases align to TRBD1. Germline V CDR1 and CDR2: SGHAT, FQDESV (reference sequence). The ends lost 5 bases at V and 6 bases at J; junction bases unmatched: 10. There are 15 residues in the CDR3.

This rearrangement joins TRBV7-2 to TRBJ1-2; no definite D call. CDR3 length: 14 amino acids. V shed 4 bases and J shed 4 bases, with 13 bases lying between them. Germline CDR1 is SGHTA and CDR2 is FQGNSA. The CDR3 region has the DNA TGTGCCAGCAGCTCGGCGGATCCCCGCTATGGCTACACCTTC. Residues: CASSSADPRYGYTF.

The genes are TRBV9 and TRBJ2-1, with D perhaps matching TRBD2 (5 bases). Looked up from germline, CDR1 is SGDLS and CDR2 is YYNGEE. The CDR3 length is 14 residues. Trimming took 4 bases from V and 6 from J, leaving 14 bases between them. In DNA, the CDR3 is TGTGCCAGCAGCCTGTCTCTAGCCTTCAATGAGCAGTTCTTC. Amino acids: CASSLSLAFNEQFF.

This clone was counted once. V gene TRBV11-2 combines with J gene TRBJ2-1, with D tentatively TRBD1 or TRBD2 (6 bases each). CDR3 length: 16 residues. Per the germline V gene, CDR1 is SGHAT and CDR2 is FQNNGV. The ends were cut back, 5 bases at V and 0 bases at J, with 14 bases in the middle. The CDR3 reads CASSTRGGISYNEQFF. The CDR3 nucleotides are TGTGCCAGCAGCACCCGAGGGGGGATCTCCTACAATGAGCAGTTCTTC.

The chain joins TRBV25-1 to TRBJ1-2; 7 nucleotides align to TRBD1. Germline V gene lookup returns CDR1 MGHDK and CDR2 SYGVNS. The ends lost 4 bases at V and 8 bases at J; junction bases unmatched: 7. CDR3 length equals 13 residues. This CDR3 is CASSVGGAGGYTF. CDR3 DNA sequence: TGTGCCAGCAGTGTAGGGGGCGCTGGGGGCTACACCTTC.

V usage is TRBV7-2 and J usage is TRBJ1-3; D remains unclear. The V end was cut by 5 bases, the J end by 0 bases, with 14 bases between. The CDR3 sequence is 16 residues long. Germline V gene sequence: CDR1 SGHTA, CDR2 FQGNSA. CDR3 protein: CASSLIPQSSGNTIYF. CDR3 in DNA: TGTGCCAGCAGCCTCATACCCCAGAGCTCTGGAAACACCATATATTTT.

The chain has TRBV7-9 and TRBJ1-1; D unclear. CDR1 SEHNR and CDR2 FQNEAQ come from the germline V gene (reference sequence). Trimming left V 2 bases short and J 2 bases short, with 9 bases between. The CDR3 totals 14 residues. For the CDR3, the DNA is TGTGCCAGCAGCTTATCCCGAATCAACACTGAAGCTTTCTTT. Protein product: CASSLSRINTEAFF.

This chain links TRBV20-1 with TRBJ2-7; D uncertain. V gave up 2 bases and J gave up 3 bases, with 5 bases separating them. CDR3 length: 11 amino acids. In germline, CDR1 is DFQATT, CDR2 SNEGSKA (reference sequence). CDR3 in amino acids: CSARLNYEQYF. As DNA, the CDR3 is TGCAGTGCTAGACTAAACTACGAGCAGTACTTC.

The chain uses TRBV18 and TRBJ2-7; TRBD1 aligns across 10 bases. Germline-derived CDR1 and CDR2 are KGHSH and LQKENI. This CDR3 spans 16 amino acids. V was clipped by 2 bases and J by 6 bases; unmatched bases: 10. The DNA for the CDR3 is TGTGCCAGCTCACCAGCCGGGACAGGGGTTTCGGCCGAGCAGTACTTC. Amino acids: CASSPAGTGVSAEQYF.

This chain links TRBV30 with TRBJ1-3; maybe TRBD1 (5 bases). CDR1 and CDR2 (germline): GTSNPN, SVGIG (reference sequence). Trimming stripped 6 bases from V and 0 bases from J, with 18 bases between. The CDR3 sequence is 16 residues long. The CDR3 is CACFGPGTDSGNTIYF. The CDR3 region has the DNA TGTGCCTGTTTTGGGCCCGGGACTGACTCTGGAAACACCATATATTTT. Combining the CDR3 with reference TRBV30 and TRBJ1-3 gives the whole variable domain SQTIHQWPATLVQPVGSPLSLECTVEGTSNPNLYWYRQAAGRGLQLLFYSVGIGQISSEVPQNLSASRPQDRQFILSSKKLLLSDSGFYLCACFGPGTDSGNTIYFGEGSWLTVV.

The genes are TRBV28 and TRBJ2-6, with D tentatively TRBD1 (6 bases). V lost 5 bases and J lost 0, with 20 bases in between. The germline V gene encodes CDR1 MDHEN and CDR2 SYDVKM. This CDR3 has 19 residues. DNA for the CDR3: TGTGCCAGCAGTCCCATACAGGGTGGGACACCCTCTGGGGCCAACGTCCTGACTTTC. It translates to CASSPIQGGTPSGANVLTF.

Worth noting for this clone: A junction boundary mismatches the germline segment, possibly from a read error. This chain connects TRBV7-9 to TRBJ2-3; D could derive from TRBD1 or TRBD2 (5 bases each). CDR1 is SEHNR, CDR2 FQNEAQ, per germline (reference sequence). The CDR3 covers 10 residues. The CDR3 loop is CPAEARGQYF. CDR3 DNA: TGCCCGGCGGAAGCGAGGGGGCAGTATTTT.

This clone occurred a few times. The chain employs TRBV9 and TRBJ1-4, with D possibly TRBD1 on 5 matching bases. V was pared by 4 bases and J by 4 bases, with 17 bases between. The germline V gene encodes CDR1 SGDLS and CDR2 YYNGEE. This CDR3 comprises 16 residues. The CDR3 sequence is CASSPRPGRINEKLFF. CDR3 nucleotide sequence: TGTGCCAGCAGCCCCCGCCCGGGACGGATTAATGAAAAACTGTTTTTT.

The CDR3 sequence is CASSLSGDYNEQFF. The DNA for the CDR3 is TGTGCCAGCAGCCTTAGTGGGGACTACAATGAGCAGTTCTTC. The chain joins TRBV11-3 to TRBJ2-1; no firm D call. Germline values: CDR1 SGHNT, CDR2 YENEEA. The V and J ends lost 5 bases and 3 bases respectively, with 11 bases between them. The CDR3 is 14 amino acids.

V is TRBV28 and J is TRBJ2-6; no definite D call. Germline V gene data show CDR1 as MDHEN and CDR2 as SYDVKM. The length of the CDR3 is 14 residues. The V end was cut by 7 bases, the J end by 2 bases, with 9 bases between. This CDR3 is CASKPGTGANVLTF. The CDR3 bases are TGTGCCAGCAAGCCAGGAACTGGGGCCAACGTCCTGACTTTC.

The V and J genes are TRBV13 and TRBJ2-2, with a possible D match to TRBD2 (5 bases). The CDR3 runs to 16 residues. Per germline, CDR1 PRHDT and CDR2 FYEKMQ (reference sequence). The ends were cut back, 0 bases at V and 3 bases at J, with 11 bases in the middle. The CDR3 here is CASSLGGVMYTGELFF. In DNA, the CDR3 is TGTGCCAGCAGCTTAGGCGGGGTTATGTACACCGGGGAGCTGTTTTTT.

This sequence joins TRBV28 and TRBJ1-1; D is uncertain. CDR1 and CDR2 from the germline V gene are MDHEN and SYDVKM. The germline V and J ends were trimmed by 2 bases and 6 bases, with 7 bases remaining between them. The CDR3 loop spans 12 amino acids. This CDR3 reads CASSLLGSEAFF. CDR3 in DNA: TGTGCCAGCAGTTTACTGGGTTCTGAAGCTTTCTTT.

The chain employs TRBV5-4 and TRBJ2-1; TRBD2 matches 12 bases. Germline V gene sequence: CDR1 SGHNT, CDR2 YYREEE (reference sequence). This CDR3 is 17 amino acids long. The junction had 11 bases not matched to a gene; V was cut back by 4 bases and J by 6 bases. The CDR3, as DNA: TGTGCCAGCAGCCTTTCTAGCGGGAGGGCCTCAACCAATGAGCAGTTCTTC. This encodes CASSLSSGRASTNEQFF.